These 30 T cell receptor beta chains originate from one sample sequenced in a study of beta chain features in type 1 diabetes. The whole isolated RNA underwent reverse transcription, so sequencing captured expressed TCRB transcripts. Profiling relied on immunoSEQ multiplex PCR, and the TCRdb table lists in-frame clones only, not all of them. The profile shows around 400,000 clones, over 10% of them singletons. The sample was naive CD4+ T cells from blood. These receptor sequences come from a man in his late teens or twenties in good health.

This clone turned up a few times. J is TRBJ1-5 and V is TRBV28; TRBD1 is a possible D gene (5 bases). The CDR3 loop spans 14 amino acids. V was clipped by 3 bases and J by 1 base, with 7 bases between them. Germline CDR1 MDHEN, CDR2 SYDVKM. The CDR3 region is CASSFQGSNQPQHF. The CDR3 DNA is TGTGCCAGCAGTTTCCAGGGAAGCAATCAGCCCCAGCATTTT.

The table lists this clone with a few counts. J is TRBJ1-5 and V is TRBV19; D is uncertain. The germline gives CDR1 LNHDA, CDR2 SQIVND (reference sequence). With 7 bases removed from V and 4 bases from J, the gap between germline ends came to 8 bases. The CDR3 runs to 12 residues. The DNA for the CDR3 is TGTGCCAGTACTCGGTCAAATCAGCCCCAGCATTTT. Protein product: CASTRSNQPQHF.

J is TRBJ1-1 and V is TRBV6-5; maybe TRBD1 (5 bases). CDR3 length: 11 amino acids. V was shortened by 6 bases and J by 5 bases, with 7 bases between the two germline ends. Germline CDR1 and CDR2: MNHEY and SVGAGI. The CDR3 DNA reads TGTGCCAGCAGAGGGGTGACTGAAGCTTTCTTT. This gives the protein CASRGVTEAFF.

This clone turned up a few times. The chain's CDR3 is CASSLEQGFSNGYTF. CDR3 DNA: TGTGCCAGCAGCTTAGAACAGGGCTTTTCGAACGGCTACACCTTC. The J gene is TRBJ1-2, the V gene TRBV7-9; TRBD1 is a possible D gene (6 bases). V dropped 1 base and J dropped 8 bases, with 17 bases sitting between them. This CDR3 spans 15 amino acids. CDR1 is SEHNR, CDR2 FQNEAQ, per germline (reference sequence).

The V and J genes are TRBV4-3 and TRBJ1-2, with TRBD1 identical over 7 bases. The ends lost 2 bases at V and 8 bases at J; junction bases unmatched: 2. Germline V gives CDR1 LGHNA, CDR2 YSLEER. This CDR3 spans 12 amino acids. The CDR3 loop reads CASSQHRGGYTF. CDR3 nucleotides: TGCGCCAGCAGCCAACACAGGGGCGGCTACACCTTC.

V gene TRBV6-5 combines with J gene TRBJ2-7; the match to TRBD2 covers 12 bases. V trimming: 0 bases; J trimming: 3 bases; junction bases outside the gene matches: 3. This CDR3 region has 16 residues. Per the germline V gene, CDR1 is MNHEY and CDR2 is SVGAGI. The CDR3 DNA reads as TGTGCCAGCAGTTACTCCGGGACTAGCGGGCTCTACGAGCAGTACTTC. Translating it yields CASSYSGTSGLYEQYF.

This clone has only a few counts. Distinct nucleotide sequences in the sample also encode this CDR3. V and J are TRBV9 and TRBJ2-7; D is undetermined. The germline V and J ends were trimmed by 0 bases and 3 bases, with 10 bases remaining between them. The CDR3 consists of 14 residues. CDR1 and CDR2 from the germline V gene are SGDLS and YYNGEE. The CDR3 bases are TGTGCCAGCAGCGTAGCTAGTGGAAGCTACGAGCAGTACTTC. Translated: CASSVASGSYEQYF.

As DNA, the CDR3 is TGTGCCAGCAGCTTGGTCAGGGGGCAGAACTATGGCTACACCTTC. Translating it yields CASSLVRGQNYGYTF. This sequence joins TRBV5-4 and TRBJ1-2, with 8 bases matching TRBD1. The CDR3 length is 15 residues. Losses at the gene ends were 0 bases for V and 2 bases for J; bases not matched to a gene: 3. The germline CDR1 and CDR2 sequences are SGHNT and YYREEE (reference sequence).

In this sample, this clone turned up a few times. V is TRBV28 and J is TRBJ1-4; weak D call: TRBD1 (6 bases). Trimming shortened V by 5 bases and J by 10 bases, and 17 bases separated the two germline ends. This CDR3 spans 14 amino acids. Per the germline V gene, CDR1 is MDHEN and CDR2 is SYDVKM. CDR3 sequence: CASSASGGGGKLFF. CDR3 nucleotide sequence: TGTGCCAGCAGTGCTTCGGGGGGAGGGGGAAAACTGTTTTTT.

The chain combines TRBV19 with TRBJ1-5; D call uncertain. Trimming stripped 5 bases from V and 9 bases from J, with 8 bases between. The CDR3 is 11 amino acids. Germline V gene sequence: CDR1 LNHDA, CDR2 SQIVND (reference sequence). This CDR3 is CASSSPGPQHF. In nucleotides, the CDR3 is TGTGCCAGTAGTTCTCCGGGGCCCCAGCATTTT.

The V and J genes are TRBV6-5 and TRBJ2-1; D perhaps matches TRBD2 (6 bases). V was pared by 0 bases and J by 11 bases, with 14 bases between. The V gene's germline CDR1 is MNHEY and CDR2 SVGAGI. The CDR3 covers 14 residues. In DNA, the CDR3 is TGTGCCAGCAGTTACTCTCGGAGGGACCATAAGCAGTTCTTC. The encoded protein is CASSYSRRDHKQFF.

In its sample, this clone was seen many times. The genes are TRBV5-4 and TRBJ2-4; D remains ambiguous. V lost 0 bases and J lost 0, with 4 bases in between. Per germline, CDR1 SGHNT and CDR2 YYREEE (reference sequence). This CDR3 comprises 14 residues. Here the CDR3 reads CASSLAVAKNIQYF. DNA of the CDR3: TGTGCCAGCAGCTTGGCCGTAGCCAAAAACATTCAGTACTTC.

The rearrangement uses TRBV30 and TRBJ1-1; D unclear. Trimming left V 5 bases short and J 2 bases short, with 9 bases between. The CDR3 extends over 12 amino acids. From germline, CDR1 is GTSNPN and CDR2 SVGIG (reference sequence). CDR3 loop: CAWDQVNTEAFF. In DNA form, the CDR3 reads TGTGCCTGGGATCAGGTTAACACTGAAGCTTTCTTT.

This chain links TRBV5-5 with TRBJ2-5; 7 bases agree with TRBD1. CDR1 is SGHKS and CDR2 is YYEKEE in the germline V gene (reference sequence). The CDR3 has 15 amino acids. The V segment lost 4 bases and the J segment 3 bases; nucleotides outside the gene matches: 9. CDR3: CASSGAGTDKETQYF. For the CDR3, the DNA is TGTGCCAGCAGCGGGGCCGGGACAGATAAAGAGACCCAGTACTTC.

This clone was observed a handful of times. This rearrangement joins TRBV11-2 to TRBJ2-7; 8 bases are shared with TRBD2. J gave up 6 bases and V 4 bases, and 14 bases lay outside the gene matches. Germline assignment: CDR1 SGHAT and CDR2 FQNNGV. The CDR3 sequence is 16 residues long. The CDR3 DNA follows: TGTGCCAGCAGCTCGCCAGGACTAGCACTTTACGGCGAGCAGTACTTC. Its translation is CASSSPGLALYGEQYF.

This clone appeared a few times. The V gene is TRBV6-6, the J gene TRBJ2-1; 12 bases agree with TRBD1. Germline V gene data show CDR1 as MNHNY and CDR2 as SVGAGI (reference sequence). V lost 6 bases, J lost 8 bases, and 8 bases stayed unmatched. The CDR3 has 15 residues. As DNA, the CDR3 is TGTGCCAGCAGGTTCCGGGACAGGGGGCTCGATGAGCAGTTCTTC. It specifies CASRFRDRGLDEQFF.

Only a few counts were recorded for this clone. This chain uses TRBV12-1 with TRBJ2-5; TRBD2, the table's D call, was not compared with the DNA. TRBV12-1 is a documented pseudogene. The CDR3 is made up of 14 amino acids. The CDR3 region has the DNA TGTGCCAGCAGCACCCCGGAGACCCAAGAGACCCAGTACTTC. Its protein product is CASSTPETQETQYF.

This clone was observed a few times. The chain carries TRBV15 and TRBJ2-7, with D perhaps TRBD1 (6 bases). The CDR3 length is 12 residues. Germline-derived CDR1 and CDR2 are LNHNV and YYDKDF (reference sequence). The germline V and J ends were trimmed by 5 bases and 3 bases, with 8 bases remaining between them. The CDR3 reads CATSDRFYEQYF. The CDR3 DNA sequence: TGTGCCACCAGCGACAGGTTCTACGAGCAGTACTTC. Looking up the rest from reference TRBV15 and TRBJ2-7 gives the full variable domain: DAMVIQNPRYQVTQFGKPVTLSCSQTLNHNVMYWYQQKSSQAPKLLFHYYDKDFNNEADTPDNFQSRRPNTSFCFLDIRSPGLGDTAMYLCATSDRFYEQYFGPGTRLTVT.

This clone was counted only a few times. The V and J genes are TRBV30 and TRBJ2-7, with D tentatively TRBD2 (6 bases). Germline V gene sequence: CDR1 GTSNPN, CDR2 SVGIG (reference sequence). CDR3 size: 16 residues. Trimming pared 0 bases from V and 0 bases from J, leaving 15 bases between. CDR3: CAWSVLRGRVSYEQYF. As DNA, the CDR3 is TGTGCCTGGAGTGTTTTGCGGGGTAGGGTCTCCTACGAGCAGTACTTC.

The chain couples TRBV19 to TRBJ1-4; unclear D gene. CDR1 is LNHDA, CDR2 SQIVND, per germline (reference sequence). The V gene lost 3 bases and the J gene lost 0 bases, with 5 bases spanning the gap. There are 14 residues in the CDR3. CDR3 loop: CASSMAATNEKLFF. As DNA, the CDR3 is TGTGCCAGTAGTATGGCCGCAACTAATGAAAAACTGTTTTTT.

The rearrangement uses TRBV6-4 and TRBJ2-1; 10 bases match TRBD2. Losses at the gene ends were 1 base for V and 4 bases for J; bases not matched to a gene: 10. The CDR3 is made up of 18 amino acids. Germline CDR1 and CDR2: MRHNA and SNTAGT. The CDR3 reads CASSDFRVAGGQYNEQFF. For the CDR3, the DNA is TGTGCCAGCAGTGACTTTAGAGTAGCGGGGGGTCAGTACAATGAGCAGTTCTTC.

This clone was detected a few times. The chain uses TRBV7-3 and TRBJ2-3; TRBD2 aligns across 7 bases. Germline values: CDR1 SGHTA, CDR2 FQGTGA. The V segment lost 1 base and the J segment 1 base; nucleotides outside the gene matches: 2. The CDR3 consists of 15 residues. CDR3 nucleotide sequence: TGTGCCAGCAGCTTAAGACTAGCAGGCACAGATACGCAGTATTTT. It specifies CASSLRLAGTDTQYF.

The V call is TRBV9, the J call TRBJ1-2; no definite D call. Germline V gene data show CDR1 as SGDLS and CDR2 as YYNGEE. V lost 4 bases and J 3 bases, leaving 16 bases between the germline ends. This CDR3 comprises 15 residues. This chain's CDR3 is CASSPDSTYDYGYTF. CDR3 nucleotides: TGTGCCAGCAGCCCAGACTCCACTTACGACTATGGCTACACCTTC.

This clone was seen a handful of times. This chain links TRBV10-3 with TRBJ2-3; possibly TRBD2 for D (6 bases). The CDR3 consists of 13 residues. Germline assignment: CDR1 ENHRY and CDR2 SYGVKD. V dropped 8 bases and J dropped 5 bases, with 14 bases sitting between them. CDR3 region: CAIGPSVGDTQYF. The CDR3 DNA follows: TGTGCCATCGGTCCTAGCGTAGGAGATACGCAGTATTTT.

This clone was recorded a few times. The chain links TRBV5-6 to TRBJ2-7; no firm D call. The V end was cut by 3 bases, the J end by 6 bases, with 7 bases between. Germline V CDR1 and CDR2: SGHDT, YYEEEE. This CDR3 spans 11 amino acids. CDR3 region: CASSSVGEQYF. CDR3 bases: TGTGCCAGCAGCTCGGTTGGCGAGCAGTACTTC.

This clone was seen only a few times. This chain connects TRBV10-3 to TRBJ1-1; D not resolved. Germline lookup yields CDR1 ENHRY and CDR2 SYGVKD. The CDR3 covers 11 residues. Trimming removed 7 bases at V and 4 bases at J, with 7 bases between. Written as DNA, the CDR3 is TGTGCCATCATCGAGGGCACTGAAGCTTTCTTT. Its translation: CAIIEGTEAFF.

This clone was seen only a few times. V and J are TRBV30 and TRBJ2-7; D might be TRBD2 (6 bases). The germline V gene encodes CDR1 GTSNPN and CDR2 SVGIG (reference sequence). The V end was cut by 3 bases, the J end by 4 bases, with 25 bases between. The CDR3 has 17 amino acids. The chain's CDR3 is CAWRAKLGTYPRYEQYF. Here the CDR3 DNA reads TGTGCCTGGAGAGCAAAACTCGGGACTTATCCCCGATACGAGCAGTACTTC.

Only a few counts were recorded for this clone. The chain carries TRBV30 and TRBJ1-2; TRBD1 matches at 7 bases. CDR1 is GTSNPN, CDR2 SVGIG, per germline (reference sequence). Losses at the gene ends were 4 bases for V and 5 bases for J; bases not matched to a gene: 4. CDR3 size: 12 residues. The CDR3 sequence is CAWTGGRYGYTF. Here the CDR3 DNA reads TGTGCCTGGACAGGGGGGAGGTATGGCTACACCTTC.

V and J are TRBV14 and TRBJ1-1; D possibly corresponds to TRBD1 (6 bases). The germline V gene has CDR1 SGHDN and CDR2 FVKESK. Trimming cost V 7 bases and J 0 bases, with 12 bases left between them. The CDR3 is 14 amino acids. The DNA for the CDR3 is TGTGCCAGCATTCAGGGGCCCTTGAACACTGAAGCTTTCTTT. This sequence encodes CASIQGPLNTEAFF. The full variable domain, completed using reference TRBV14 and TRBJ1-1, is EAGVTQFPSHSVIEKGQTVTLRCDPISGHDNLYWYRRVMGKEIKFLLHFVKESKQDESGMPNNRFLAERTGGTYSTLKVQPAELEDSGVYFCASIQGPLNTEAFFGQGTRLTVV.

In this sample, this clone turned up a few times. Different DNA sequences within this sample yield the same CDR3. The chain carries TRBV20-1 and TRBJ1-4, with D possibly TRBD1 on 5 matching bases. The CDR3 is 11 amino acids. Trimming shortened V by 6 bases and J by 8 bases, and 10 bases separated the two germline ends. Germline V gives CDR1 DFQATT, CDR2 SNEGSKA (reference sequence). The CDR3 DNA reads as TGCAGTGCGCGTGGGGGGGAAAAACTGTTTTTT. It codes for CSARGGEKLFF.